The TCR beta chain described here comes from a study of T-cell memory formation after mild COVID-19. Study context: TCR clusters largely stayed donor specific. Study-level findings and limits: For second-wave clones that peaked at day 37, SARS-CoV-2 specificity went unverified.

TCRdb used MiXCR to reprocess the 5' RACE reads, holding one entry per CDR3 protein. The sample includes 300,000 to 400,000 distinct CDR3 sequences, approximately 29% seen only once; the top ten take about 13%. This clonotype showed up just a few times. Its target is not known. V lost 5 bases to trimming and J lost 3 bases, with 13 bases between them. This CDR3 has 14 residues. The specimen was PBMCs or a T cell subset sorted from them (not recorded which). V and J are TRBV12-3 or TRBV12-4 and TRBJ1-1, with D possibly TRBD1 on 6 matching bases. This clonotype was sampled from an adult woman who had mild COVID-19 (a few samples of this study predate the infection). Cell type and time point are not known. CDR3 nucleotides: TGTGCCAGCAGTATGACAGGAGACGACACTGAAGCTTTCTTT. This encodes CASSMTGDDTEAFF.